This T cell receptor beta chain was sequenced during a study of regulatory T cells in long-lasting Graves disease. Time point indicated: persistent/refractory GD, antithyroid drugs over 5 years with positive TRAb. With RNA extracted from PBMCs as input, the TCR library was made. V shed 5 bases and J shed 9 bases, with 17 bases lying between them. CDR1 is MDHEN and CDR2 is SYDVKM in the germline V gene. CDR3 length: 14 residues. Study outcomes and limitations: TCR diversity was lower in persistent Graves' patients than in newly diagnosed ones.

Construction of TCR beta libraries relied on iRepertoire HTBI primers and on Arm-PCR targeting CDR3 regions. TCRdb re-called the multiplex PCR reads through MiXCR, storing one row per CDR3 protein. The sample has roughly 500,000 distinct CDR3 sequences; 22% are singletons. This clonotype was found many times. The antigen remains undetermined. The gene calls are TRBV28 and TRBJ1-5, with D maybe TRBD1 (5 bases). The clonotype comes from a female donor with Graves disease. The sample in question was peripheral blood mononuclear cells (PBMCs), obtained when the disease was refractory, from a patient treated with antithyroid drugs. The CDR3 is CASSRGSIVGPQHF. The CDR3 DNA follows: TGTGCCAGCAGTCGGGGCTCAATCGTAGGGCCCCAGCATTTT.